This is a list of T cell receptor beta chains from one sample in a study of cytomegalovirus exposure and HLA in healthy donors. Some clones are missing from TCRdb's copy, which holds only in-frame ones; the method was immunoSEQ multiplex PCR. The table includes roughly 140,000 clones, around 79% detected once. Material for sequencing was PBMCs. These receptors all stem from a man in his forties in good health and CMV-seropositive. Both conserved end residues are trimmed from each CDR3. The D gene is left open where the match is weak. Clone size appears in some rows only: once, few, many, or a class for an expanded clone.

TRBV6-5	few	TRBJ1-3	14	.	ASSYSGRATGNTIY
TRBV6-5	.	TRBJ1-1	12	TRBD1	ASSYGRGFTEAF
TRBV5-1	.	TRBJ2-1	11	TRBD2	ASSRLADNEQF
TRBV29-1	.	TRBJ1-1	11	.	SVRGMLNTEAF
TRBV11-3	.	TRBJ2-7	10	.	ASSRDSYEQY
TRBV5-1	.	TRBJ1-5	13	TRBD1	ASRLGTALNQPQH
TRBV9	.	TRBJ2-5	15	.	ASSVSVATAPQETQY
TRBV7-9	.	TRBJ2-1	13	TRBD1	ASTRGDRIYNEQF
TRBV30	.	TRBJ1-2	13	TRBD1	AWSIPGQGYYGYT
TRBV19	once	TRBJ2-5	10	.	ASSIGAETQY